Following are 14 T cell receptor beta chains from one sample sequenced in a study of blood T cell repertoires in COVID-19. Method: immunoSEQ multiplex PCR; TCRdb's copy keeps in-frame clones and lacks some. The data contain nearly 300,000 clones, around 85% of them seen just once; the ten biggest clones take up more than 1.4%. Material for sequencing was peripheral blood. The receptors shown here come from a human donor with COVID-19, enrolled during active disease. The donor label of this sample is uncertain.

The chain recombines TRBV29-1 with TRBJ2-7, with 7 positions matching TRBD2. Looked up from germline, CDR1 is SQVTM and CDR2 is ANQGSEA. There are 14 residues in the CDR3. Trimming removed 4 bases from V and 3 bases from J; junction bases left unmatched: 9. CDR3 residues: CSVARGGSLYEQYF. The DNA of the CDR3 is TGCAGCGTTGCACGGGGCGGGAGCCTCTACGAGCAGTACTTC.

The CDR3 here is CASSQGRTFPQYF. In DNA form, the CDR3 reads TGTGCCAGCAGCCAGGGTCGGACTTTCCCCCAGTACTTC. The gene calls are TRBV14 and TRBJ2-7; a possible D gene is TRBD2 (5 bases). The CDR3 loop spans 13 amino acids. The germline CDR1 and CDR2 sequences are SGHDN and FVKESK. V shed 3 bases and J shed 10 bases, with 16 bases lying between them.

This clone came up once. J is TRBJ2-5 and V is TRBV11-2; 7 bases map to TRBD1. The germline V gene has CDR1 SGHAT and CDR2 FQNNGV. The CDR3 is 15 residues long. V lost 2 bases to trimming and J lost 3 bases; unmatched junction nucleotides: 6. The CDR3 DNA is TGTGCCAGCAGCTTATCCGGGACAGACAAAGAGACCCAGTACTTC. This sequence encodes CASSLSGTDKETQYF. The variable domain in full, completed from reference TRBV11-2 and TRBJ2-5, reads EAGVAQSPRYKIIEKRQSVAFWCNPISGHATLYWYQQILGQGPKLLIQFQNNGVVDDSQLPKDRFSAERLKGVDSTLKIQPAKLEDSAVYLCASSLSGTDKETQYFGPGTRLLVL.

The chain recombines TRBV10-3 with TRBJ2-7, with D possibly matching TRBD1 (6 bases). Trimming removed 7 bases from V and 0 bases from J, with 13 bases in between. This CDR3 spans 14 amino acids. Germline V gives CDR1 ENHRY, CDR2 SYGVKD. The CDR3 nucleotides read TGTGCCATCACCCCAGGGGCGAGCTCCTACGAGCAGTACTTC. Amino acids: CAITPGASSYEQYF.

The chain combines TRBV11-1 with TRBJ2-1, with 10 bases matching TRBD2. The CDR3 runs 16 residues. The junction had 2 bases not matched to a gene; V was cut back by 3 bases and J by 0 bases. From germline, CDR1 is SGHAT and CDR2 FQDESV (reference sequence). The CDR3 protein is CASSFLAGVSYNEQFF. The CDR3 DNA reads TGTGCCAGCAGCTTTCTAGCGGGAGTCTCCTACAATGAGCAGTTCTTC.

This clone was seen a handful of times. This sample also contains other DNA sequences that code for the same CDR3. The rearrangement uses TRBV29-1 and TRBJ1-1; D not resolved. Germline lookup yields CDR1 SQVTM and CDR2 ANQGSEA. Trimming removed 4 bases at V and 1 base at J, with 7 bases between. This CDR3 is built from 12 residues. CDR3 nucleotide sequence: TGCAGCGTTGGAGGGCCGAACACTGAAGCTTTCTTT. As protein: CSVGGPNTEAFF.

This clone occurred once. V and J are TRBV11-2 and TRBJ2-3, with 7 bases that match TRBD2. The CDR3 loop spans 13 amino acids. V was pared by 7 bases and J by 5 bases, with 6 bases of the junction left unmatched. From germline, CDR1 is SGHAT and CDR2 FQNNGV. In DNA, the CDR3 is TGTGCCAGCAAGAATCCTAGCGGAGATACGCAGTATTTT. Translated: CASKNPSGDTQYF.

V usage is TRBV19 and J usage is TRBJ1-5, with D possibly being TRBD1 (6 bases). This CDR3 is built from 19 residues. Germline-derived CDR1 and CDR2 are LNHDA and SQIVND (reference sequence). The germline V and J ends were trimmed by 5 bases and 2 bases, with 25 bases remaining between them. The CDR3 DNA sequence: TGTGCCAGTAGTGGTTCTCTCGGGACAAGGGGTGGTGGCAATCAGCCCCAGCATTTT. It encodes CASSGSLGTRGGGNQPQHF.

This clone is a singleton in its sample. This rearrangement joins TRBV30 to TRBJ1-5; TRBD1 matches at 9 bases. The V gene's germline CDR1 is GTSNPN and CDR2 SVGIG (reference sequence). V trimming: 2 bases; J trimming: 1 base; junction bases outside the gene matches: 3. This CDR3 is built from 15 residues. This CDR3 is CAWSYTGGSNQPQHF. In nucleotides, the CDR3 is TGTGCCTGGAGTTATACAGGGGGCAGCAATCAGCCCCAGCATTTT.

The chain is built from TRBV5-6 and TRBJ1-2, with a weak D call TRBD1 (6 bases). Trimming removed 2 bases from V and 3 bases from J, with 8 bases in between. The CDR3 totals 13 residues. Germline loops: CDR1 SGHDT, CDR2 YYEEEE. The CDR3 nucleotides read TGTGCCAGCAGCTTCCCAGGGGACTATGGCTACACCTTC. This codes for CASSFPGDYGYTF.

The genes are TRBV7-2 and TRBJ2-1; the D is unclear. CDR1 is SGHTA, CDR2 FQGNSA, per germline. Trimming cost V 5 bases and J 2 bases, with 4 bases left between them. This CDR3 has 12 residues. The CDR3 region is CASSPTYNEQFF. The CDR3 nucleotides read TGTGCCAGCAGCCCAACCTACAATGAGCAGTTCTTC. Using reference TRBV7-2 and TRBJ2-1 for the parts outside the CDR3, the full variable domain is GAGVSQSPSNKVTEKGKDVELRCDPISGHTALYWYRQSLGQGLEFLIYFQGNSAPDKSGLPSDRFSAERTGGSVSTLTIQRTQQEDSAVYLCASSPTYNEQFFGPGTRLTVL.

This clone was observed a handful of times. The chain has TRBV28 and TRBJ2-7; D remains ambiguous. The CDR3 covers 15 residues. The germline CDR1 and CDR2 sequences are MDHEN and SYDVKM. The V gene lost 7 bases and the J gene lost 1 base, with 17 bases spanning the gap. The CDR3 region has the DNA TGTGCCAGCATCCCAAGGTTGGGCCTTTCCTACGAGCAGTACTTC. It encodes CASIPRLGLSYEQYF.

The rearrangement uses TRBV3-1 (or the pseudogene TRBV3-2) and TRBJ2-3; TRBD1 aligns across 9 bases. Unmatched junction bases numbered 11, after V lost 4 bases and J lost 6 bases. CDR1 and CDR2 (germline): LGHDT, YNNKEL (reference sequence). The CDR3 length is 16 residues. CDR3: CASSPYHRGQSDTQYF. The CDR3 DNA reads TGTGCCAGCAGCCCGTACCACAGGGGGCAGTCTGATACGCAGTATTTT.

To note about this clone: Other nucleotide sequences from this sample produce the same CDR3. This chain joins TRBV19 and TRBJ2-5; 9 bases align to TRBD1. After removal of 8 bases from V and 5 bases from J, the junction contained 6 bases not matched to a gene. Germline V gives CDR1 LNHDA, CDR2 SQIVND (reference sequence). The CDR3 loop spans 13 amino acids. The CDR3 protein is CASSQGAQETQYF. CDR3 sequence (DNA): TGTGCCAGTTCACAGGGGGCGCAGGAGACCCAGTACTTC.